The rows below give T cell receptor beta chains drawn from one sample of a study of blood T cells in healthy people across ages. MiXCR, applied by TCRdb to the 5' RACE reads, yields one record per CDR3 protein. The data hold about 970,000 distinct CDR3 sequences, with roughly 47% observed a single time. The material sequenced was blood. The receptors originated from a woman aged 55-70 years in good health. CDR3s include the opening cysteine and the closing phenylalanine or tryptophan. A D gene is named only where the DNA matches it firmly. Clone size, where shown, is once, few, many, or a class for clones that have expanded.

few TRBJ2-7 TRBD1 TRBV27 TGTGCCAGCATTCCCACAGGGGATCATGGGGAGCAGTACTTC CASIPTGDHGEQYF
- TRBJ2-7 TRBD2 TRBV10-1 TGCGCCAGCAGTGATTCGTTGGCTAGCGGAAAGAACGAGCAGTACTTC CASSDSLASGKNEQYF
few TRBJ2-7 - TRBV29-1 TGCAGCGTTGCTAAGGGGACGGGCTACGAGCAGTACTTC CSVAKGTGYEQYF
- TRBJ1-6 - TRBV20-1 TGCAGTGCTAGAGTGGGGAGGGGTCAGTCACCCCTCCACTTT CSARVGRGQSPLHF
- TRBJ2-3 - TRBV29-1 TGCAGCGTTGAAGAGGCAGATACGCAGTATTTT CSVEEADTQYF
- TRBJ2-5 - TRBV20-1 TGCAGTGCTACCGGGACTCCGAATGGGGCCCAGTACTTC CSATGTPNGAQYF
- TRBJ2-3 TRBD2 TRBV20-1 TGCAGTGCTACCGGGACTAGCGGGTTCACAGATACGCAGTATTTT CSATGTSGFTDTQYF
- TRBJ2-3 - TRBV5-1 TGCGCCAGCAGCTTACAGGGTTGGTCAGCAGATACGCAGTATTTT CASSLQGWSADTQYF
- TRBJ2-4 - TRBV27 TGTGCCAGCAGTTCCATGGCGGCCGGGGACATTCAGTACTTC CASSSMAAGDIQYF
- TRBJ2-4 - TRBV15 TGTGCCACCAGCAGCCTGGCCGCTTTAGCCAAAAACATTCAGTACTTC CATSSLAALAKNIQYF
- TRBJ2-5 TRBD1 TRBV5-1 TGCGCCAGCAGCCTGGGCGACAGGGTAATGGAAGAGACCCAGTACTTC CASSLGDRVMEETQYF
once TRBJ2-7 - TRBV5-6 TGTGCCAGCACCAGGTGGGACGGGCAGTACTTC CASTRWDGQYF
- TRBJ2-2 - TRBV7-2 TGTGCCAGCAGGGAGGGGCCAAATCCCACCGGGGAGCTGTTTTTT CASREGPNPTGELFF
- TRBJ2-7 TRBD1 TRBV20-1 TGCAGTGCTCCGAGGACAGGTTACGAGCAGTACTTC CSAPRTGYEQYF